The 15 T cell receptor beta chains below were found in one sample sequenced in a study of technical replicates of blood from a few donors. The data were produced by immunoSEQ multiplex PCR, yet TCRdb's version contains in-frame clones alone and is incomplete. The table records tens of thousands of clones, 94% of them present only once. Input material: T cells isolated from PBMCs. These receptors came from a human donor in good health.

The chain uses TRBV7-2 and TRBJ2-7; TRBD2 matches 9 bases. The CDR3 sequence is 16 residues long. Germline-derived CDR1 and CDR2 are SGHTA and FQGNSA. The ends lost 3 bases at V and 5 bases at J; junction bases unmatched: 11. This chain's CDR3 is CASSFLAGAIDHEQYF. CDR3 DNA: TGTGCCAGCAGCTTCTTAGCGGGAGCAATTGACCACGAGCAGTACTTC.

The J gene is TRBJ2-4, the V gene TRBV7-2; the match to TRBD2 covers 10 bases. Trimming took 2 bases from V and 9 from J; bases not matched to a gene: 7. This CDR3 contains 15 residues. CDR1 SGHTA and CDR2 FQGNSA come from the germline V gene. CDR3 nucleotides: TGTGCCAGCAGCTTAACTAGCGGGAATGTTGGCATTCAGTACTTC. Protein product: CASSLTSGNVGIQYF.

This clone showed up just once. The chain has TRBV11-2 and TRBJ2-3; TRBD1 might be the D (6 bases). From germline, CDR1 is SGHAT and CDR2 FQNNGV. This CDR3 contains 15 residues. V was pared by 2 bases and J by 2 bases, with 11 bases between. CDR3 residues: CASSLTPGATDTQYF. Here the CDR3 DNA reads TGTGCCAGCAGCTTAACTCCAGGGGCCACAGATACGCAGTATTTT.

The chain carries TRBV5-1 and TRBJ2-3; no clear D. This CDR3 comprises 14 residues. CDR1 and CDR2 (germline): SGHRS, YFSETQ. V lost 6 bases and J lost 3, with 14 bases in between. The CDR3, as DNA: TGCGCCAGCAATATGTGGGCCCAGACAGATACGCAGTATTTT. Amino acids: CASNMWAQTDTQYF.

This clone was observed once. The CDR3 loop is CASSAQGKGETQYF. In nucleotides, the CDR3 is TGTGCCAGCAGCGCACAGGGTAAGGGAGAGACCCAGTACTTC. The J gene is TRBJ2-5, the V gene TRBV7-2, with D perhaps matching TRBD1 (6 bases). The CDR3 spans 14 residues. V shed 5 bases and J shed 4 bases, with 14 bases lying between them. Germline assignment: CDR1 SGHTA and CDR2 FQGNSA. Using reference TRBV7-2 and TRBJ2-5 for the parts outside the CDR3, the full variable domain is GAGVSQSPSNKVTEKGKDVELRCDPISGHTALYWYRQSLGQGLEFLIYFQGNSAPDKSGLPSDRFSAERTGGSVSTLTIQRTQQEDSAVYLCASSAQGKGETQYFGPGTRLLVL.

The V and J genes are TRBV11-1 and TRBJ2-7; D unclear. Trimming stripped 5 bases from V and 1 base from J, with 9 bases between. The CDR3 has 13 amino acids. Germline CDR1 reads SGHAT; CDR2 reads FQDESV (reference sequence). CDR3 sequence (DNA): TGTGCCAGCAGCCTAAGAGAGTCCTACGAGCAGTACTTC. This gives the protein CASSLRESYEQYF.

This chain connects TRBV27 to TRBJ1-3, with D unclear. Trimming pared 5 bases from V and 3 bases from J, leaving 17 bases between. The CDR3 runs to 16 residues. The germline V gene has CDR1 MNHEY and CDR2 SMNVEV (reference sequence). CDR3 protein: CASSPYKATFGNTIYF. The CDR3, as DNA: TGTGCCAGCAGTCCATATAAAGCGACCTTTGGAAACACCATATATTTT.

The rearrangement links TRBV9 to TRBJ1-1, with D perhaps TRBD1 (5 bases). The CDR3 contains 17 residues. Germline CDR1 is SGDLS and CDR2 is YYNGEE. Trimming took off 4 bases at V and 0 bases at J, with 19 bases between the two ends. The CDR3 protein is CASSSSTRRDLNTEAFF. CDR3 DNA sequence: TGTGCCAGCAGCTCATCGACCCGACGGGACTTGAACACTGAAGCTTTCTTT. The full variable domain, its missing parts supplied by reference TRBV9 and TRBJ1-1, is DSGVTQTPKHLITATGQRVTLRCSPRSGDLSVYWYQQSLDQGLQFLIQYYNGEERAKGNILERFSAQQFPDLHSELNLSSLELGDSALYFCASSSSTRRDLNTEAFFGQGTRLTVV.

This clone appeared a single time. The chain carries TRBV5-8 and TRBJ1-1, with D possibly matching TRBD1 (5 bases). Germline CDR1 reads SGHTS; CDR2 reads YDEGEE. Trimming cost V 4 bases and J 5 bases, with 15 bases left between them. This CDR3 region has 14 residues. The CDR3 region has the DNA TGTGCCAGCAGCCGGGACGGGAGGGGAACTGAAGCTTTCTTT. This translates into CASSRDGRGTEAFF.

V and J are TRBV2 and TRBJ2-1, with TRBD1 identical over 7 bases. With 8 bases clipped from V and 10 bases from J, the junction kept 11 bases outside the gene matches. Germline CDR1 reads SNHLY; CDR2 reads FYNNEI. The CDR3 is 13 residues long. CDR3 sequence: CASRGGQTVEQFF. Written as DNA, the CDR3 is TGTGCCAGCCGAGGGGGCCAAACAGTGGAGCAGTTCTTC.

V gene TRBV4-3 combines with J gene TRBJ1-3; D gene ambiguous. Germline lookup yields CDR1 LGHNA and CDR2 YSLEER. The CDR3 totals 15 residues. The ends were cut back, 0 bases at V and 4 bases at J, with 10 bases in the middle. CDR3 region: CASSQDITYGNTIYF. The CDR3 DNA sequence: TGCGCCAGCAGCCAAGATATTACTTACGGAAACACCATATATTTT.

CDR3 DNA sequence: TGTGCCAGCTCACCACCTGGCAGACAGAACACTGAAGCTTTCTTT. Protein: CASSPPGRQNTEAFF. This chain joins TRBV18 and TRBJ1-1; D call uncertain. CDR3 length equals 15 residues. Looked up from germline, CDR1 is KGHSH and CDR2 is LQKENI. The ends were cut back, 0 bases at V and 1 base at J, with 9 bases in the middle.

CDR3 in amino acids: CASSYWTGDQPQHF. In DNA, the CDR3 is TGTGCCAGCAGTTACTGGACAGGGGATCAGCCCCAGCATTTT. V usage is TRBV6-6 and J usage is TRBJ1-5; 9 nucleotides align to TRBD1. With V trimmed by 1 base and J by 5 bases, 0 bases remained unmatched. CDR1 and CDR2 (germline): MNHNY, SVGAGI (reference sequence). The CDR3 is made up of 14 amino acids.

This clone was detected only once. V is TRBV11-3 and J is TRBJ2-1; 8 bases fit TRBD1. The V gene's germline CDR1 is SGHNT and CDR2 YENEEA. J lost 5 bases, V lost 4 bases, and 13 bases had no gene match. This CDR3 has 17 amino acids. This CDR3 is CASSSNTRQGRHNEQFF. CDR3 in DNA: TGTGCCAGCAGCTCGAATACCCGACAGGGGAGGCACAATGAGCAGTTCTTC. Full variable domain (outside the CDR3, taken from reference TRBV11-3 and TRBJ2-1): EAGVVQSPRYKIIEKKQPVAFWCNPISGHNTLYWYLQNLGQGPELLIRYENEEAVDDSQLPKDRFSAERLKGVDSTLKIQPAELGDSAVYLCASSSNTRQGRHNEQFFGPGTRLTVL.

This sequence joins TRBV6-5 and TRBJ2-5; 7 bases fit TRBD2. Trimming at V came to 4 bases and at J to 4 bases, leaving 9 bases not matched to a gene. Per germline, CDR1 MNHEY and CDR2 SVGAGI. The CDR3 totals 15 residues. The CDR3 protein is CASSSGAGEGETQYF. DNA for the CDR3: TGTGCCAGCAGTTCCGGGGCGGGAGAGGGAGAGACCCAGTACTTC.